This entry concerns a single T cell receptor (beta chain). Its specificity is not known. Co-extraction of RNA and DNA was performed on about 19-33 mg of unsorted bulk tissue. Patients diagnosed with primary liver carcinoma received treatment through surgical resection. Sampling was performed at five separate regions of each tumor. This entry comes from a study of tumor-infiltrating lymphocytes in primary liver carcinoma. About the research overall: There were roughly 3.5 to 7.5 million productive TCRbeta reads per sample, a yield similar across tissue types.

The template, about 540 ng total RNA, yielded TCR beta cDNA made with a constant-region primer. Three rounds of nested multiplex PCR with slightly modified ARM-PCR produced TCR beta libraries. The opening two PCR rounds, around 10 cycles each, paired TRBV1-TRBV30 forward primers with a C-beta reverse primer. Each CDR3 protein is one row after TCRdb ran MiXCR on the multiplex PCR reads. The table includes 90,000 to 150,000 distinct CDR3 sequences, around two thirds detected once. Study conclusions and caveats: Overlap in tumor-adjacent and tumor-blood pairs fell below that of tumor region pairs.

The germline V gene has CDR1 MDHEN and CDR2 SYDVKM. The CDR3 sequence is 17 residues long. V lost 5 bases, J lost 3 bases, and 23 bases lay in between. Sequenced: liver tumor tissue from sampling region 1. Subset described: tumor region T1, superior pole. This clonotype was sampled from a woman aged 55-75 years with primary liver carcinoma and hepatitis B virus infection. This chain links TRBV28 with TRBJ2-7; D might be TRBD2 (10 bases). CDR3 in DNA: TGTGCCAGCAGTGACAGGGGGAGAAGGACTAGCGGCTACGAGCAGTACTTC. Translation gives CASSDRGRRTSGYEQYF.